Presented here are 27 T cell receptor beta chains from one specimen sequenced in a study of blood T cell repertoires in COVID-19. Clones were read by immunoSEQ multiplex PCR, and TCRdb kept only the in-frame ones, dropping some. The data show about 56,000 clones, 85% to 90% seen once. Sequenced input: peripheral blood. Receptors originate from a woman aged 55-69 years with COVID-19, enrolled during active disease.

CDR3 bases: TGCGCCAGCAGCAACCAAGGGGACGAGCAGTACTTC. Translating it yields CASSNQGDEQYF. The J gene is TRBJ2-7, the V gene TRBV5-1, with D tentatively TRBD1 (5 bases). The CDR3 has 12 amino acids. The germline gives CDR1 SGHRS, CDR2 YFSETQ. Between the trimmed V and J ends, which lost 4 bases and 5 bases, there was a span of 10 bases.

This clone was observed a few times. The chain employs TRBV19 and TRBJ2-7; TRBD1 aligns across 9 bases. After removal of 4 bases from V and 7 bases from J, the junction contained 2 bases not matched to a gene. Germline CDR1 LNHDA, CDR2 SQIVND (reference sequence). This CDR3 has 12 amino acids. CDR3 loop: CASSTGQGEQYF. The DNA for the CDR3 is TGTGCCAGTAGTACCGGACAGGGGGAGCAGTACTTC.

The chain has TRBV4-3 and TRBJ1-1; D may be TRBD1 (6 bases). V lost 5 bases and J 3 bases, leaving 10 bases between the germline ends. In germline, CDR1 is LGHNA, CDR2 YSLEER. The CDR3 is made up of 13 amino acids. The CDR3 spells CASSTQGDTEAFF. CDR3 in DNA: TGCGCCAGCAGCACACAGGGAGACACTGAAGCTTTCTTT.

The chain joins TRBV5-4 to TRBJ1-6, with TRBD1 matching 8 bases. Germline V gene lookup returns CDR1 SGHNT and CDR2 YYREEE (reference sequence). The CDR3 extends over 17 amino acids. The V gene end was trimmed by 3 bases and the J gene end by 6 bases; junction bases not matched to a gene: 11. The CDR3: CASSSGQGARGNSPLHF. DNA for the CDR3: TGTGCCAGCAGCTCAGGGCAGGGGGCGCGAGGTAATTCACCCCTCCACTTT.

The chain joins TRBV4-1 to TRBJ2-6, with a possible D match to TRBD1 (6 bases). CDR1 and CDR2 from the germline V gene are MGHRA and YSYEKL. The CDR3 has 19 amino acids. The V end lost 0 bases, the J end lost 0 bases, and 15 bases lay between the germline ends. The CDR3 protein is CASSQDLGAGLSGANVLTF. CDR3 sequence (DNA): TGCGCCAGCAGCCAAGACTTGGGGGCAGGGCTCTCTGGGGCCAACGTCCTGACTTTC.

V is TRBV19 and J is TRBJ1-2, with D unclear. Trimming stripped 6 bases from V and 13 bases from J, with 21 bases between. Germline lookup yields CDR1 LNHDA and CDR2 SQIVND (reference sequence). The CDR3 is 13 amino acids. CDR3 DNA sequence: TGTGCCAGTAGCCAACCCCCAACAGAGCTCTCCACCTTC. Protein: CASSQPPTELSTF.

This sequence joins TRBV5-1 and TRBJ2-2, with 10 bases lining up with TRBD1. The germline CDR1 and CDR2 sequences are SGHRS and YFSETQ. CDR3 size: 15 residues. J gave up 6 bases and V 4 bases, and 6 bases lay outside the gene matches. The chain's CDR3 is CASSPWDRGAGELFF. CDR3 nucleotide sequence: TGCGCCAGCAGCCCCTGGGACAGGGGAGCCGGGGAGCTGTTTTTT.

This clone was seen many times. The chain uses TRBV9 and TRBJ2-1; possibly TRBD1 for D (6 bases). This CDR3 has 15 residues. Germline assignment: CDR1 SGDLS and CDR2 YYNGEE. V lost 3 bases to trimming and J lost 8 bases, with 18 bases between them. CDR3 DNA: TGTGCCAGCAGCGGGGCCGGGACACCTATAGATGAGCAGTTCTTC. Its protein is CASSGAGTPIDEQFF.

This chain joins TRBV18 and TRBJ1-1; 8 nucleotides match TRBD1. CDR3 length: 17 amino acids. The V segment lost 3 bases and the J segment 1 base; nucleotides outside the gene matches: 10. The germline gives CDR1 KGHSH, CDR2 LQKENI. CDR3 protein: CASSPPLFGQGNTEAFF. The CDR3 region has the DNA TGTGCCAGCTCACCCCCGCTGTTCGGACAGGGGAACACTGAAGCTTTCTTT.

The V gene is TRBV5-1, the J gene TRBJ1-6; a possible D gene is TRBD1 (5 bases). Trimming took 0 bases from V and 6 from J, leaving 13 bases between them. The CDR3 is 16 residues long. Germline V gene sequence: CDR1 SGHRS, CDR2 YFSETQ. The CDR3 DNA reads TGCGCCAGCAGCTTGGAGGGGCGTCTATCTAATTCACCCCTCCACTTT. This gives the protein CASSLEGRLSNSPLHF.

The chain is built from TRBV5-1 and TRBJ1-2; 7 nucleotides agree with TRBD1. V gave up 4 bases and J gave up 4 bases; unmatched junction bases: 10. Germline CDR1 and CDR2: SGHRS and YFSETQ. The CDR3 length is 15 residues. CDR3 protein: CASSEGQSSFYGYTF. The CDR3 nucleotides are TGCGCCAGCAGCGAGGGACAGTCGAGTTTCTATGGCTACACCTTC.

The CDR3 loop is CASSPRQEVTEAFF. The CDR3 DNA reads TGTGCCAGCTCACCTAGACAGGAGGTAACTGAAGCTTTCTTT. The chain employs TRBV18 and TRBJ1-1, with D possibly being TRBD1 (6 bases). The germline V gene encodes CDR1 KGHSH and CDR2 LQKENI. The V end lost 3 bases, the J end lost 5 bases, and 13 bases lay between the germline ends. The CDR3 totals 14 residues.

CDR3 region: CASSSGGGKQYF. In DNA, the CDR3 is TGTGCCAGCAGCTCGGGGGGCGGGAAGCAGTACTTC. V is TRBV7-2 and J is TRBJ2-7; D might be TRBD2 (7 bases). V lost 4 bases, J lost 8 bases, and 12 bases lay in between. The length of the CDR3 is 12 residues. The germline V gene encodes CDR1 SGHTA and CDR2 FQGNSA. The complete variable domain, with remaining parts taken from reference TRBV7-2 and TRBJ2-7, reads GAGVSQSPSNKVTEKGKDVELRCDPISGHTALYWYRQSLGQGLEFLIYFQGNSAPDKSGLPSDRFSAERTGGSVSTLTIQRTQQEDSAVYLCASSSGGGKQYFGPGTRLTVT.

This clone showed up just once. The chain uses TRBV6-6 and TRBJ2-2; 9 nucleotides match TRBD1. V trimming: 3 bases; J trimming: 7 bases; junction bases outside the gene matches: 6. Germline V gene sequence: CDR1 MNHNY, CDR2 SVGAGI (reference sequence). The CDR3 extends over 15 amino acids. CDR3 nucleotide sequence: TGTGCCAGCAGTTATCAGGACAGGGGCTTCGGGGAGCTGTTTTTT. It encodes CASSYQDRGFGELFF.

This rearrangement joins TRBV29-1 to TRBJ2-1; 7 bases map to TRBD1. V lost 2 bases to trimming and J lost 0 bases; unmatched junction nucleotides: 7. The CDR3 runs to 16 residues. Per germline, CDR1 SQVTM and CDR2 ANQGSEA. CDR3 in amino acids: CSVEKGARASYNEQFF. In DNA, the CDR3 is TGCAGCGTTGAAAAGGGGGCGCGAGCCTCCTACAATGAGCAGTTCTTC.

This chain connects TRBV28 to TRBJ1-2; 7 bases fit TRBD1. Germline V CDR1 and CDR2: MDHEN, SYDVKM. The CDR3 is 13 amino acids. V was pared by 6 bases and J by 1 base, with 2 bases of the junction left unmatched. The CDR3 DNA reads as TGTGCCAGCAGCCGGGACAGTAACTATGGCTACACCTTC. Its protein product is CASSRDSNYGYTF.

The V gene is TRBV9, the J gene TRBJ1-6; 9 bases are shared with TRBD1. This CDR3 spans 16 amino acids. J lost 5 bases, V lost 4 bases, and 7 bases had no gene match. CDR1 and CDR2 (germline): SGDLS, YYNGEE. CDR3 bases: TGTGCCAGCAGCAAGGGCCGGGACAGGGATAATTCACCCCTCCACTTT. Translated, it gives CASSKGRDRDNSPLHF.

The rearrangement uses TRBV4-3 and TRBJ1-6; 10 nucleotides agree with TRBD1. Germline CDR1 LGHNA, CDR2 YSLEER. Trimming removed 1 base from V and 4 bases from J; junction bases left unmatched: 1. This CDR3 has 16 residues. Written as DNA, the CDR3 is TGCGCCAGCAGCCAAGGGACAGGGGGTTATAATTCACCCCTCCACTTT. Its protein product is CASSQGTGGYNSPLHF.

The chain links TRBV7-2 to TRBJ2-1; TRBD1 aligns across 8 bases. CDR1 and CDR2 from the germline V gene are SGHTA and FQGNSA. J lost 6 bases, V lost 5 bases, and 6 bases had no gene match. The CDR3 loop spans 14 amino acids. The CDR3 DNA reads TGTGCCAGCAGCGCAGGGGGCCCCTCCAATGAGCAGTTCTTC. It yields the protein CASSAGGPSNEQFF.

Regarding this clone: An end of the junction does not agree with germline; a read error may underlie this. The rearrangement links TRBV29-1 to TRBJ2-7; 8 positions match TRBD1. From germline, CDR1 is SQVTM and CDR2 ANQGSEA. The CDR3 contains 13 residues. The CDR3 sequence is CSVEGTGTYEQYF. The CDR3 DNA reads as TGCAGCGTGGAAGGGACAGGCACCTACGAGCAGTACTTC.

This chain connects TRBV7-2 to TRBJ2-2; tentatively, D is TRBD2 (7 bases). Germline V gene data show CDR1 as SGHTA and CDR2 as FQGNSA. There are 14 residues in the CDR3. Trimming left V 3 bases short and J 4 bases short, with 9 bases between. The CDR3 loop is CASSLGGPTGELFF. CDR3 bases: TGTGCCAGCAGCTTGGGGGGGCCCACCGGGGAGCTGTTTTTT. Full variable domain (remainder filled in from reference TRBV7-2 and TRBJ2-2): GAGVSQSPSNKVTEKGKDVELRCDPISGHTALYWYRQSLGQGLEFLIYFQGNSAPDKSGLPSDRFSAERTGGSVSTLTIQRTQQEDSAVYLCASSLGGPTGELFFGEGSRLTVL.

This chain uses TRBV2 with TRBJ2-2, with D tentatively TRBD2 (6 bases). V was clipped by 0 bases and J by 11 bases, with 19 bases between them. The CDR3 extends over 16 amino acids. Germline CDR1 SNHLY, CDR2 FYNNEI. CDR3 in DNA: TGTGCCAGCAGTGAAGCGAGGACTACCTTTGGAGCAGAGCTGTTTTTT. Its translation is CASSEARTTFGAELFF.

The chain employs TRBV29-1 and TRBJ1-3; D is unresolved. The CDR3 consists of 14 residues. The V gene lost 1 base and the J gene lost 4 bases, with 11 bases spanning the gap. Germline loops: CDR1 SQVTM, CDR2 ANQGSEA. The CDR3 is CSVEVPARGNTIYF. For the CDR3, the DNA is TGCAGCGTTGAAGTACCCGCTAGAGGAAACACCATATATTTT.

The genes are TRBV20-1 and TRBJ2-5, with 7 bases lining up with TRBD2. V lost 3 bases to trimming and J lost 4 bases; unmatched junction nucleotides: 11. The CDR3 spans 15 residues. Germline loops: CDR1 DFQATT, CDR2 SNEGSKA (reference sequence). The CDR3, as DNA: TGCAGTGCTAGTGCCGGTGGGGGGAGGGTAGAGACCCAGTACTTC. It translates to CSASAGGGRVETQYF.

The V gene is TRBV5-4, the J gene TRBJ1-2; no clear D gene. Deletions cut 4 bases from V and 6 bases from J, with 13 bases between. The germline gives CDR1 SGHNT, CDR2 YYREEE (reference sequence). The CDR3 has 13 amino acids. The CDR3 coding sequence is TGTGCCAGCAGCAATTTCCACGGTGATGGCTACACCTTC. Translation: CASSNFHGDGYTF.

This clone was observed a handful of times. The rearrangement links TRBV5-1 to TRBJ2-7; tentatively, D is TRBD1 (6 bases). Trimming left V 0 bases short and J 5 bases short, with 9 bases between. The CDR3 contains 13 residues. The V gene's germline CDR1 is SGHRS and CDR2 YFSETQ. This chain's CDR3 is CASSLVGGDEQYF. Written as DNA, the CDR3 is TGCGCCAGCAGCTTGGTTGGGGGCGACGAGCAGTACTTC.

The rearrangement uses TRBV9 and TRBJ1-1; D is unresolved. Germline lookup yields CDR1 SGDLS and CDR2 YYNGEE. V dropped 1 base and J dropped 4 bases, with 14 bases sitting between them. The CDR3 spans 15 residues. The CDR3 bases are TGTGCCAGCAGCGTAACGGGAGACTTTCGCACTGAAGCTTTCTTT. Translating it yields CASSVTGDFRTEAFF.